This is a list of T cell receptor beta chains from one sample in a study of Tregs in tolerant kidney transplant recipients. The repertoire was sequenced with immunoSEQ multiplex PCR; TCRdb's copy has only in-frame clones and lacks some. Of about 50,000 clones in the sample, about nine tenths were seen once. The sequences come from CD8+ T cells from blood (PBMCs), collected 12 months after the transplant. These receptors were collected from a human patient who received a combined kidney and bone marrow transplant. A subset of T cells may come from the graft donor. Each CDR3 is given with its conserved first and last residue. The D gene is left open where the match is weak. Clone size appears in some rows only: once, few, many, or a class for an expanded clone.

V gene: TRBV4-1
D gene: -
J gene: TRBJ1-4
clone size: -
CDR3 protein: CASSQGLQGLGEKLFF
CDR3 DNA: TGCGCCAGCAGCCAAGGATTACAGGGATTGGGTGAAAAACTGTTTTTT

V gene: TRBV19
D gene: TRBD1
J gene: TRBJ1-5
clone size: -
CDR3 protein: CASSPGQRSNQPQHF
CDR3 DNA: TGTGCCAGTAGTCCGGGACAGAGGAGTAATCAGCCCCAGCATTTT

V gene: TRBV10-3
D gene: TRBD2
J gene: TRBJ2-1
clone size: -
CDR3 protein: CAISETGGPEQFF
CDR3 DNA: TGTGCCATCAGTGAGACGGGAGGGCCGGAGCAGTTCTTC

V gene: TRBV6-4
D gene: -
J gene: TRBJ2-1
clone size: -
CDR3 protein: CASPGGLTSDWQFF
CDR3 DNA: TGTGCCAGCCCTGGCGGGCTCACCTCCGACTGGCAGTTCTTC

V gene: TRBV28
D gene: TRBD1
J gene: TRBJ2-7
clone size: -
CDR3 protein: CASTFGTGATYEQYF
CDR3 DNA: TGTGCCAGCACCTTTGGGACAGGGGCGACCTACGAGCAGTACTTC

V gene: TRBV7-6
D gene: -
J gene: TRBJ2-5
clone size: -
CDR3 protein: CASSLAWGESGTQYF
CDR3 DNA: TGTGCCAGCAGCTTAGCGTGGGGAGAGAGCGGGACCCAGTACTTC

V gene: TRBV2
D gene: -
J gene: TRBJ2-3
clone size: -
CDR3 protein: CASKLGGTDTQYF
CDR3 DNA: TGTGCCAGCAAGTTAGGGGGCACAGATACGCAGTATTTT

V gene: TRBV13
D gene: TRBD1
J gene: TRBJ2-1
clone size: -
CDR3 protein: CASSLVQGAGNEQFF
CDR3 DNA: TGTGCCAGCAGCTTGGTACAGGGGGCGGGCAATGAGCAGTTCTTC

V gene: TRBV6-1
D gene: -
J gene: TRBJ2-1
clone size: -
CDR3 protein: CASSFRDTYNEQFF
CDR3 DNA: TGTGCCAGCAGTTTTCGGGACACGTACAATGAGCAGTTCTTC

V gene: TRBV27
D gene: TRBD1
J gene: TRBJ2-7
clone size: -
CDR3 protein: CASRMMGQVSDEQYF
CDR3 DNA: TGTGCCAGCAGAATGATGGGACAGGTTTCCGACGAGCAGTACTTC

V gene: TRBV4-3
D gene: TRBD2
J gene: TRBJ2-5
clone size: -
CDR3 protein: CASSQGAFHSGRFEETQYF
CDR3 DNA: TGCGCCAGCAGCCAAGGGGCTTTTCATAGCGGGAGGTTTGAAGAGACCCAGTACTTC

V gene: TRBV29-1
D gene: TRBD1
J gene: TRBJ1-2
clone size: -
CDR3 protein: CSVEGQGGGYTF
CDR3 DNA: TGCAGCGTTGAGGGACAGGGGGGCGGCTACACCTTC

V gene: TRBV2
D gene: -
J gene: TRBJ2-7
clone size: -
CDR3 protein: CASSERGGGDEQYF
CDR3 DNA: TGTGCCAGCAGTGAAAGGGGAGGGGGTGACGAGCAGTACTTC

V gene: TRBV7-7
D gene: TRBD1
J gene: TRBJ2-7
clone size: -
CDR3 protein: CASSSGQGNEQYF
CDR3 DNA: TGTGCCAGCAGCTCGGGACAGGGGAACGAGCAGTACTTC

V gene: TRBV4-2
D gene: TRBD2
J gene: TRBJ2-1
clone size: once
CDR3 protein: CASSQEVREGRDEQFF
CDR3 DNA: TGTGCCAGCAGCCAAGAGGTGAGGGAGGGCCGGGATGAGCAGTTCTTC

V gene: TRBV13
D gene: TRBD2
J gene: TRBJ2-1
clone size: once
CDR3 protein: CASSLALAGPLNEQFF
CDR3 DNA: TGTGCCAGCAGCTTAGCCCTAGCGGGACCCTTGAATGAGCAGTTCTTC

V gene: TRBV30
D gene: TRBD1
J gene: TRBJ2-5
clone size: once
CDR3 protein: CASQGRGTQYF
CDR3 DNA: TGTGCCTCACAGGGGCGTGGGACCCAGTACTTC

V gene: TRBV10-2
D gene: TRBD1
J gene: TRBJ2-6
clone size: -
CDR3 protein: CASSPHLDREGANVLTF
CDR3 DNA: TGCGCCAGCAGTCCACACCTAGACAGGGAAGGGGCCAACGTCCTGACTTTC

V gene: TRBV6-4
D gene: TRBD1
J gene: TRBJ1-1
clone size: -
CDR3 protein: CASSATGESEAFF
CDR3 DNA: TGTGCCAGCAGTGCAACAGGGGAGTCTGAAGCTTTCTTT

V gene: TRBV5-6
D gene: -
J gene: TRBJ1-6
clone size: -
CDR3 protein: CASSALRVSSYNSPLHF
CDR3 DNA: TGTGCCAGCAGCGCGCTCAGGGTGAGCTCCTATAATTCCCCCCTCCACTTT

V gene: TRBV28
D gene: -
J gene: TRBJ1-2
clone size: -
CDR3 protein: CASREGLRYGYTF
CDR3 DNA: TGTGCCAGCAGGGAGGGACTCCGGTATGGCTACACCTTC

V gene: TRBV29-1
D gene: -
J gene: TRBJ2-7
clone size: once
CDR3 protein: CSASEGWNSYEQYF
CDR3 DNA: TGCAGCGCGTCTGAGGGCTGGAACTCCTACGAGCAGTACTTC

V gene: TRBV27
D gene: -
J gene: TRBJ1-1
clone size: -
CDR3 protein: CASSLQGPLNTEAFF
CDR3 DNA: TGTGCCAGCAGTTTGCAGGGGCCCCTGAACACTGAAGCTTTCTTT

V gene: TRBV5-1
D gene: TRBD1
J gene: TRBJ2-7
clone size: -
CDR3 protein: CASSLGSLTGVVHEQYF
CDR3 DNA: TGCGCCAGCAGCTTGGGGTCCCTAACAGGGGTAGTTCACGAGCAGTACTTC

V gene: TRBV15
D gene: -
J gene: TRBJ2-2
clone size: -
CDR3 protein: CATVQRPNTGELFF
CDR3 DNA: TGTGCCACCGTTCAGCGGCCGAACACCGGGGAGCTGTTTTTT

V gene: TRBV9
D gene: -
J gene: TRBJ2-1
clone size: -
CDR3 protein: CASSVDSSINNEQFF
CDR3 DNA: TGTGCCAGCAGCGTAGATTCTAGCATCAACAATGAGCAGTTCTTC